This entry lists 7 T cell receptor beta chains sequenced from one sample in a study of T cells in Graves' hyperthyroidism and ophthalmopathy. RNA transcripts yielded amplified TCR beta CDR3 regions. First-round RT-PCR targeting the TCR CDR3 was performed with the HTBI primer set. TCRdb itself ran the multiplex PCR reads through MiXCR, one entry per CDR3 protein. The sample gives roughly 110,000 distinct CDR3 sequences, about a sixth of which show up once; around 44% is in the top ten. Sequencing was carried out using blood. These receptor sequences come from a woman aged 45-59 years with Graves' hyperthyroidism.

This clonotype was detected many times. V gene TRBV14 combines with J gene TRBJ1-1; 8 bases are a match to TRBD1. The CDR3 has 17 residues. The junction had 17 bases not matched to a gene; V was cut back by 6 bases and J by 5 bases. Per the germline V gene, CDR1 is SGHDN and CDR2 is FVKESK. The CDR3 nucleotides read TGTGCCAGCAGTCCCCTTTATACCGACAGGGGAAGTACTGAAGCTTTCTTT. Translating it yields CASSPLYTDRGSTEAFF.

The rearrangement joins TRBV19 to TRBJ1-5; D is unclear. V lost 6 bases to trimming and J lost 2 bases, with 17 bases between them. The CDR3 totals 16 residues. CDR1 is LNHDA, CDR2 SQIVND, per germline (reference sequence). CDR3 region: CASSPARGVGNQPQHF. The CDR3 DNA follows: TGTGCCAGTAGCCCGGCGCGAGGCGTTGGCAATCAGCCCCAGCATTTT.

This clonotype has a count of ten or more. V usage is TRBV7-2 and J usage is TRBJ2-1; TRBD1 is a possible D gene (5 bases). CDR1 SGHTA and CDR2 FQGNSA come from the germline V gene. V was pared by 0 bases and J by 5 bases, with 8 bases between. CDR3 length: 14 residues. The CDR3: CASSLARVNNEQFF. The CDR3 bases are TGTGCCAGCAGCTTAGCCAGGGTAAACAATGAGCAGTTCTTC. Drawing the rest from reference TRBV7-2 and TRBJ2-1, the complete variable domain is GAGVSQSPSNKVTEKGKDVELRCDPISGHTALYWYRQSLGQGLEFLIYFQGNSAPDKSGLPSDRFSAERTGGSVSTLTIQRTQQEDSAVYLCASSLARVNNEQFFGPGTRLTVL.

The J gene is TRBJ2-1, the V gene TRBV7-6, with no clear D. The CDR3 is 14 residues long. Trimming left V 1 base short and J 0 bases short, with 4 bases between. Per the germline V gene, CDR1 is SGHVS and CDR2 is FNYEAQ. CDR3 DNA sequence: TGTGCCAGCAGCTTAGAGTTCTCCTACAATGAGCAGTTCTTC. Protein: CASSLEFSYNEQFF.

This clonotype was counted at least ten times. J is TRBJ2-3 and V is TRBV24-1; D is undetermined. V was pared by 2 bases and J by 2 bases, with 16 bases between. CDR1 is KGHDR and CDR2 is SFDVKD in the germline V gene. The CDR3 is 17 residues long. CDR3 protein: CATSDYPAESITDTQYF. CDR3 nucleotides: TGTGCCACCAGTGATTATCCAGCCGAGAGTATCACAGATACGCAGTATTTT.

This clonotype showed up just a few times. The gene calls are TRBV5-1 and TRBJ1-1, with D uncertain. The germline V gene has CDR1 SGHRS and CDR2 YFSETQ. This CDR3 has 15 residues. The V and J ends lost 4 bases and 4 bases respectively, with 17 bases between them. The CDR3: CASSPAPPSGTEAFF. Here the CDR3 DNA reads TGCGCCAGCAGCCCGGCCCCTCCCTCGGGCACTGAAGCTTTCTTT.

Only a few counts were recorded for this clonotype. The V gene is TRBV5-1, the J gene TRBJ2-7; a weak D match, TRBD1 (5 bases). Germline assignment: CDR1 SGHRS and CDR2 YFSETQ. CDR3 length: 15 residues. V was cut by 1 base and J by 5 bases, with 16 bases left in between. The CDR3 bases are TGCGCCAGCAGCTTGAACTCAGGGATCGCCCACGAGCAGTACTTC. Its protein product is CASSLNSGIAHEQYF.